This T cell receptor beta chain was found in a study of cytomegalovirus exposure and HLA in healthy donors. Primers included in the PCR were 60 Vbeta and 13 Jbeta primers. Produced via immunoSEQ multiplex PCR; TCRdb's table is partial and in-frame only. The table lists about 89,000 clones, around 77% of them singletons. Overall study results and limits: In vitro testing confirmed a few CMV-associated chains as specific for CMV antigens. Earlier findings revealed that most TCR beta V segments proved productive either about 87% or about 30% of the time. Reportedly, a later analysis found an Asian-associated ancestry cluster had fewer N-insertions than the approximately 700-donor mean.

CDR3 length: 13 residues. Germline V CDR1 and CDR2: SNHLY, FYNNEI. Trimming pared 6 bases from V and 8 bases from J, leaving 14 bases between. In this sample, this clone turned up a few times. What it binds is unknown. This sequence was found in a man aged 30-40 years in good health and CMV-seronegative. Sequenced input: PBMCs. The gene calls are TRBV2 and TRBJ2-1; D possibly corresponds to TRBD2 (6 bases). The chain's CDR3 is CASRTGLSDEQFF. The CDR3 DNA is TGTGCCAGCAGAACCGGACTAAGCGATGAGCAGTTCTTC.